What follows are 15 T cell receptor beta chains derived from one specimen sequenced in a study of cytomegalovirus exposure and HLA in healthy donors. Some clones are missing from TCRdb's copy, which holds only in-frame ones; the method was immunoSEQ multiplex PCR. The sample carries some 200,000 clones, more than 65% recorded once. The sample was PBMCs. These receptors were collected from a woman aged 25 to 45 in good health and CMV-seropositive.

The chain couples TRBV6-5 to TRBJ1-4; D perhaps matches TRBD1 (6 bases). This CDR3 contains 16 residues. V lost 0 bases, J lost 0 bases, and 8 bases lay in between. CDR1 is MNHEY and CDR2 is SVGAGI in the germline V gene. The DNA of the CDR3 is TGTGCCAGCAGTTACTCGACAGGTCCAACTAATGAAAAACTGTTTTTT. Translating it yields CASSYSTGPTNEKLFF.

This clone was detected only a few times. The genes are TRBV7-3 and TRBJ1-2; no firm D call. The CDR3 contains 13 residues. V was clipped by 2 bases and J by 8 bases, with 12 bases between them. Germline V gene sequence: CDR1 SGHTA, CDR2 FQGTGA. CDR3 amino acids: CASSLGFGEGYTF. CDR3 coding DNA: TGTGCCAGCAGCTTAGGATTCGGGGAGGGCTACACCTTC.

The DNA of the CDR3 is TGTGCCAGCAGTTCCCACAGCACTGAAGCTTTCTTT. It codes for CASSSHSTEAFF. This chain connects TRBV6-6 to TRBJ1-1; D is ambiguous. The CDR3 length is 12 residues. Trimming left V 4 bases short and J 4 bases short, with 7 bases between. Germline lookup yields CDR1 MNHNY and CDR2 SVGAGI (reference sequence).

The chain has TRBV13 and TRBJ1-5, with a tentative D call TRBD1 (5 bases). CDR3 size: 15 residues. Germline CDR1 PRHDT, CDR2 FYEKMQ (reference sequence). Trimming took off 2 bases at V and 5 bases at J, with 13 bases between the two ends. CDR3 sequence reads: CASSLRGSGDQPQHF. In nucleotides, the CDR3 is TGTGCCAGCAGCTTAAGGGGATCGGGGGATCAGCCCCAGCATTTT.

CDR3 bases: TGTGCCAGCTCACCGAGTCAGGGCACCGGGGAGCTGTTTTTT. Translation: CASSPSQGTGELFF. The chain joins TRBV18 to TRBJ2-2; weak D call: TRBD1 (5 bases). CDR1 KGHSH and CDR2 LQKENI come from the germline V gene. CDR3 length: 14 residues. Trimming cost V 3 bases and J 4 bases, with 9 bases left between them.

This clone was observed a single time. The gene calls are TRBV28 and TRBJ2-1, with a weak D call TRBD2 (5 bases). Germline CDR1 MDHEN, CDR2 SYDVKM. This CDR3 contains 14 residues. V lost 3 bases and J lost 10, with 16 bases in between. CDR3 bases: TGTGCCAGCAGTTTTCGGGATCTTTCAAACGAGCAGTTCTTC. As protein: CASSFRDLSNEQFF.

In its sample, this clone was seen once. The V gene is TRBV11-3, the J gene TRBJ2-1; TRBD1 aligns across 8 bases. J lost 3 bases, V lost 1 base, and 8 bases had no gene match. CDR1 is SGHNT, CDR2 YENEEA, per germline. CDR3 size: 17 residues. CDR3: CASSLGPQGVGYNEQFF. The CDR3 bases are TGTGCCAGCAGCTTAGGTCCACAGGGGGTGGGCTACAATGAGCAGTTCTTC.

The V gene is TRBV30, the J gene TRBJ1-2; no reliable D call. Germline V CDR1 and CDR2: GTSNPN, SVGIG (reference sequence). This CDR3 has 13 amino acids. V was trimmed by 2 bases and J by 10 bases, leaving 17 bases between them. The CDR3 nucleotides are TGTGCCTGGAGTACGACTGGACTGAACGACTACACCTTC. Translation: CAWSTTGLNDYTF.

The chain employs TRBV19 and TRBJ1-2; TRBD1 matches at 7 bases. Germline lookup yields CDR1 LNHDA and CDR2 SQIVND (reference sequence). The CDR3 loop spans 13 amino acids. V trimming: 3 bases; J trimming: 3 bases; junction bases outside the gene matches: 1. The CDR3: CASSIGQDYGYTF. CDR3 sequence (DNA): TGTGCCAGTAGTATCGGACAGGACTATGGCTACACCTTC. The entire variable domain, with the rest obtained from reference TRBV19 and TRBJ1-2, is as follows: DGGITQSPKYLFRKEGQNVTLSCEQNLNHDAMYWYRQDPGQGLRLIYYSQIVNDFQKGDIAEGYSVSREKKESFPLTVTSAQKNPTAFYLCASSIGQDYGYTFGSGTRLTVV.

V gene TRBV9 combines with J gene TRBJ2-5; D is unclear. The CDR3 loop spans 14 amino acids. Trimming pared 2 bases from V and 1 base from J, leaving 9 bases between. From germline, CDR1 is SGDLS and CDR2 YYNGEE. The DNA for the CDR3 is TGTGCCAGCAGCGTTGGCACAGTCCAAGAGACCCAGTACTTC. This encodes CASSVGTVQETQYF.

The gene calls are TRBV2 and TRBJ2-1; D possibly corresponds to TRBD1 (5 bases). Trimming took 5 bases from V and 10 from J, leaving 15 bases between them. The CDR3 length is 13 residues. Germline values: CDR1 SNHLY, CDR2 FYNNEI. The CDR3 nucleotides read TGTGCCAGCAGTTCCGACAGTGGTTGGGAGCAGTTCTTC. Translated: CASSSDSGWEQFF.

This chain joins TRBV29-1 and TRBJ2-3, with TRBD2 as a possible D gene (5 bases). Germline CDR1 and CDR2: SQVTM and ANQGSEA. The germline V and J ends were trimmed by 6 bases and 2 bases, with 12 bases remaining between them. This CDR3 has 13 amino acids. In nucleotides, the CDR3 is TGCAGCGTCGACCGGGGATACACAGATACGCAGTATTTT. It specifies CSVDRGYTDTQYF.

The chain links TRBV27 to TRBJ2-6; D is unclear. Looked up from germline, CDR1 is MNHEY and CDR2 is SMNVEV (reference sequence). V lost 4 bases and J lost 4, with 5 bases in between. The CDR3 is 13 residues long. CDR3 residues: CASSYAGANVLTF. Written as DNA, the CDR3 is TGTGCCAGCAGTTATGCGGGGGCCAACGTCCTGACTTTC.

CDR3 sequence reads: CASSSGREGLGEQFF. The CDR3 nucleotides are TGTGCCAGCAGTTCGGGGCGGGAGGGCCTGGGTGAGCAGTTCTTC. The chain couples TRBV27 to TRBJ2-1; 9 nucleotides match TRBD2. This CDR3 region has 15 residues. J was trimmed by 9 bases and V by 4 bases; bases with no gene match: 10. Germline V CDR1 and CDR2: MNHEY, SMNVEV (reference sequence).

This clone was seen once. The chain carries TRBV29-1 and TRBJ2-6; TRBD1 agrees at 10 bases. The J segment lost 2 bases and the V segment lost 6 bases, leaving 4 bases of the junction unmatched. Germline V gene sequence: CDR1 SQVTM, CDR2 ANQGSEA. This CDR3 is 15 amino acids long. CDR3 region: CSVVGTGAGANVLTF. The CDR3 region has the DNA TGCAGCGTGGTAGGGACAGGGGCTGGGGCCAACGTCCTGACTTTC.